One T cell receptor (beta chain) is described in this entry. Its antigen is currently unknown. cDNA libraries for TRB were generated by 5' RACE incorporating UMI labels. For each CDR3 protein, TCRdb gives one entry from its re-call of the 5' RACE reads, without DNA. This listing includes around 63,000 distinct CDR3 sequences. This specimen comes from a study of CXCR3-negative and CXCR3-positive naive CD8 T cells. Study-level findings and limits: The study found more hydrophobic TRB CDR3s in CXCR3-positive naive cells than in CXCR3-negative naive cells.

Each CD8+ T cell subset was flow-sorted in triplicate. Every sort contained 300,000 cells. This CDR3 region has 16 residues. Germline CDR1 and CDR2: MDHEN and SYDVKM. This chain joins TRBV28 and TRBJ2-1; TCRdb returns TRBD2, unconfirmable since there is no DNA. The clonotype originates from a human donor in good health. Some clones in this sample may be carry-over from other donors' samples. Material for sequencing was naive CXCR3+ CD8+ T cells from blood. Subset defined: CD45RO-CCR7+CD27+CD95- naive CD8+ T cells expressing CXCR3 (TNR3+). Here the CDR3 reads CASQRAHSGTYNEQFF.